The 23 T cell receptor beta chains reported below all come from one sample, sequenced in a study of T cells in Graves' hyperthyroidism and ophthalmopathy. RNA transcripts yielded amplified TCR beta CDR3 regions. A first-round RT-PCR of the TCR CDR3 used the HTBI primer set. TCRdb reanalysed the multiplex PCR reads using MiXCR and keeps one entry per CDR3 protein. The data show roughly 530,000 distinct CDR3 sequences, 15% to 20% seen once. Sequenced: blood. These TCRs come from a woman between 18 and 30 years old with Graves' ophthalmopathy.

This clonotype was found many times. The chain has TRBV28 and TRBJ2-1; possibly TRBD1 or TRBD2 for D (5 bases each). The CDR3 consists of 16 residues. Germline V gene data show CDR1 as MDHEN and CDR2 as SYDVKM. Trimming shortened V by 5 bases and J by 0 bases, and 14 bases separated the two germline ends. The CDR3: CASSPRGGPSYNEQFF. CDR3 DNA sequence: TGTGCCAGCAGTCCCCGGGGCGGACCCTCCTACAATGAGCAGTTCTTC. The full variable domain, its missing parts supplied by reference TRBV28 and TRBJ2-1, is DVKVTQSSRYLVKRTGEKVFLECVQDMDHENMFWYRQDPGLGLRLIYFSYDVKMKEKGDIPEGYSVSREKKERFSLILESASTNQTSMYLCASSPRGGPSYNEQFFGPGTRLTVL.

The chain uses TRBV27 and TRBJ2-1; D might be TRBD2 (6 bases). Germline CDR1 is MNHEY and CDR2 is SMNVEV (reference sequence). The CDR3 runs to 17 residues. V shed 5 bases and J shed 3 bases, with 20 bases lying between them. CDR3: CASSPIRLVSGYNEQFF. The CDR3 DNA is TGTGCCAGCAGTCCCATTCGACTAGTTAGTGGCTACAATGAGCAGTTCTTC.

In this sample, this clonotype turned up many times. The chain uses TRBV27 and TRBJ1-1; D is uncertain. V lost 3 bases, J lost 8 bases, and 10 bases lay in between. The germline gives CDR1 MNHEY, CDR2 SMNVEV (reference sequence). The CDR3 runs to 12 residues. Here the CDR3 DNA reads TGTGCCAGCAGTTTCTCGGGCCGAGAAGCTTTCTTT. Amino acid sequence: CASSFSGREAFF.

This clonotype was seen only once. The rearrangement uses TRBV9 and TRBJ2-2; 13 positions agree with TRBD2. This CDR3 is built from 17 residues. The V segment lost 0 bases and the J segment 8 bases; nucleotides outside the gene matches: 7. CDR1 SGDLS and CDR2 YYNGEE come from the germline V gene. As DNA, the CDR3 is TGTGCCAGCAGCGTAGCTTGGACTAGCGGGAGCGGAGGGGAGCTGTTTTTT. The encoded protein is CASSVAWTSGSGGELFF.

The V gene is TRBV12-3 or TRBV12-4, the J gene TRBJ2-3, with D perhaps TRBD1 (5 bases). V gave up 4 bases and J gave up 11 bases, with 16 bases separating them. The CDR3 loop spans 13 amino acids. Here the CDR3 DNA reads TGTGCCAGCAGTTCCAGGGCCCCATACATGCAGTATTTT. Amino acids: CASSSRAPYMQYF.

This clonotype was counted ten times or more. This clone may be a read error of a much larger clone one base away. This rearrangement joins TRBV13 to TRBJ2-5; possibly TRBD2 for D (7 bases). The CDR3 has 12 residues. CDR1 and CDR2 from the germline V gene are PRHDT and FYEKMQ (reference sequence). V was clipped by 5 bases and J by 6 bases, with 10 bases between them. This CDR3 reads CASSGGGQTQYF. CDR3 sequence (DNA): TGTGCCAGCAGCGGGGGGGGGCAGACCCAGTACTTC. The full variable domain, with the rest looked up from reference TRBV13 and TRBJ2-5, is AAGVIQSPRHLIKEKRETATLKCYPIPRHDTVYWYQQGPGQDPQFLISFYEKMQSDKGSIPDRFSAQQFSDYHSELNMSSLELGDSALYFCASSGGGQTQYFGPGTRLLVL.

The rearrangement joins TRBV7-9 to TRBJ2-2; no definite D call. Deletions cut 7 bases from V and 7 bases from J, with 7 bases between. CDR3 length: 11 amino acids. Germline CDR1 SEHNR, CDR2 FQNEAQ (reference sequence). CDR3 in DNA: TGTGCCAGCAACGTTGGCGGGGAGCTGTTTTTT. Residues: CASNVGGELFF. Full variable domain (missing parts from reference TRBV7-9 and TRBJ2-2): DTGVSQNPRHKITKRGQNVTFRCDPISEHNRLYWYRQTLGQGPEFLTYFQNEAQLEKSRLLSDRFSAERPKGSFSTLEIQRTEQGDSAMYLCASNVGGELFFGEGSRLTVL.

The chain uses TRBV9 and TRBJ1-3; the D is unclear. The germline V and J ends were trimmed by 4 bases and 9 bases, with 8 bases remaining between them. CDR3 length: 11 residues. Germline CDR1 and CDR2: SGDLS and YYNGEE. CDR3: CASSSKGTIYF. In DNA, the CDR3 is TGTGCCAGCAGCTCGAAGGGCACCATATATTTT.

This clonotype showed up just a few times. The rearrangement uses TRBV9 and TRBJ2-7, with 7 bases fitting TRBD1. The CDR3 totals 14 residues. In germline, CDR1 is SGDLS, CDR2 YYNGEE. Trimming at V came to 4 bases and at J to 5 bases, leaving 9 bases not matched to a gene. CDR3 amino acids: CASSTGTVKDEQYF. CDR3 coding DNA: TGTGCCAGCAGCACCGGGACAGTTAAAGACGAGCAGTACTTC.

This clonotype has only a few counts. The chain uses TRBV27 and TRBJ2-2; possible D gene TRBD1, 6 bases. V shed 5 bases and J shed 4 bases, with 14 bases lying between them. Germline loops: CDR1 MNHEY, CDR2 SMNVEV (reference sequence). This CDR3 has 15 amino acids. The CDR3 nucleotides are TGTGCCAGCAGTCCCAGGACAGTTCGCACCGGGGAGCTGTTTTTT. Encoded protein: CASSPRTVRTGELFF.

The genes are TRBV6-1 and TRBJ1-5; TRBD1 might be the D (5 bases). This CDR3 has 13 amino acids. Germline loops: CDR1 MNHNS, CDR2 SASEGT. V lost 6 bases and J lost 7, with 13 bases in between. The CDR3 sequence is CASRARGGQPQHF. CDR3 in DNA: TGTGCCAGCAGGGCCCGGGGGGGGCAGCCCCAGCATTTT.

This clonotype was recorded at least ten times. The chain combines TRBV7-3 with TRBJ2-1, with D tentatively TRBD2 (6 bases). Trimming took 4 bases from V and 1 from J, leaving 8 bases between them. There are 14 residues in the CDR3. Germline V lookup: CDR1 SGHTA, CDR2 FQGTGA. CDR3 amino acids: CASSYGGSYNEQFF. The CDR3 DNA reads TGTGCCAGCAGCTACGGGGGTTCCTACAATGAGCAGTTCTTC.

This clonotype turned up a few times. V and J are TRBV7-9 and TRBJ1-2; 11 bases match TRBD1. CDR1 and CDR2 (germline): SEHNR, FQNEAQ (reference sequence). This CDR3 has 15 residues. The trim removed 5 bases at V and 8 bases at J, leaving 10 bases unmatched. CDR3 nucleotide sequence: TGTGCCAGCAGCCGAATCGGACAGGGGGCAGGAGGCTACACCTTC. Translation: CASSRIGQGAGGYTF.

This clonotype was observed a handful of times. The chain uses TRBV15 and TRBJ2-7; weak D call: TRBD1 (5 bases). This CDR3 is 15 amino acids long. Germline V gives CDR1 LNHNV, CDR2 YYDKDF (reference sequence). V was pared by 5 bases and J by 3 bases, with 17 bases between. For the CDR3, the DNA is TGTGCCACCAGCGGACATGAGGTCCACTTCTACGAGCAGTACTTC. This translates into CATSGHEVHFYEQYF.

This clonotype was found many times. The chain has TRBV2 and TRBJ2-3; 11 bases are a match to TRBD2. There are 16 residues in the CDR3. Germline loops: CDR1 SNHLY, CDR2 FYNNEI. The J segment lost 1 base and the V segment lost 8 bases, leaving 8 bases of the junction unmatched. The CDR3 spells CASLRLAGSGTDTQYF. The CDR3, as DNA: TGTGCCAGCCTAAGACTAGCGGGATCTGGCACAGATACGCAGTATTTT.

This clonotype was picked up a small number of times. The chain uses TRBV9 and TRBJ2-2; 8 bases fit TRBD1. The CDR3 is made up of 15 amino acids. Germline loops: CDR1 SGDLS, CDR2 YYNGEE. V was clipped by 3 bases and J by 7 bases; unmatched bases: 8. CDR3 amino acids: CASSGLQGAFGELFF. CDR3 nucleotide sequence: TGTGCCAGCAGCGGACTGCAGGGGGCGTTCGGGGAGCTGTTTTTT. Full variable domain (rest looked up from reference TRBV9 and TRBJ2-2): DSGVTQTPKHLITATGQRVTLRCSPRSGDLSVYWYQQSLDQGLQFLIQYYNGEERAKGNILERFSAQQFPDLHSELNLSSLELGDSALYFCASSGLQGAFGELFFGEGSRLTVL.

This clonotype appeared many times. This rearrangement joins TRBV7-3 to TRBJ2-7; the D gene is possibly TRBD2 (6 bases). The CDR3 consists of 13 residues. V lost 5 bases, J lost 2 bases, and 10 bases lay in between. From germline, CDR1 is SGHTA and CDR2 FQGTGA. The CDR3 region is CASSAGPAYEQYF. The CDR3 coding sequence is TGTGCCAGCAGCGCGGGACCTGCCTACGAGCAGTACTTC. Drawing the rest from reference TRBV7-3 and TRBJ2-7, the complete variable domain is GAGVSQTPSNKVTEKGKYVELRCDPISGHTALYWYRQSLGQGPEFLIYFQGTGAADDSGLPNDRFFAVRPEGSVSTLKIQRTERGDSAVYLCASSAGPAYEQYFGPGTRLTVT.

This clonotype has ten or more counts. The V and J genes are TRBV28 and TRBJ2-7; weak D call: TRBD2 (5 bases). CDR3 length: 14 amino acids. Between the trimmed V and J ends, which lost 0 bases and 2 bases, there was a span of 8 bases. Germline V gene lookup returns CDR1 MDHEN and CDR2 SYDVKM. CDR3 DNA: TGTGCCAGCAGTTTATGGTCCGGGACCTACGAGCAGTACTTC. This codes for CASSLWSGTYEQYF.

This clonotype appeared a few times. The chain is built from TRBV15 and TRBJ2-1; D is undetermined. V was trimmed by 2 bases and J by 8 bases, leaving 16 bases between them. Germline CDR1 is LNHNV and CDR2 is YYDKDF (reference sequence). The CDR3 length is 15 residues. CDR3: CATSRTRFTVDEQFF. The CDR3 DNA is TGTGCCACCAGCAGAACCAGGTTCACGGTGGATGAGCAGTTCTTC.

The chain links TRBV4-1 to TRBJ2-1; D gene uncertain. Trimming took off 5 bases at V and 5 bases at J, with 10 bases between the two ends. The CDR3 totals 13 residues. Germline CDR1 is MGHRA and CDR2 is YSYEKL. CDR3 region: CASSKSQDNEQFF. The DNA of the CDR3 is TGCGCCAGCAGCAAGAGTCAAGACAATGAGCAGTTCTTC.

The chain employs TRBV20-1 and TRBJ2-1, with D perhaps matching TRBD2 (6 bases). CDR1 is DFQATT, CDR2 SNEGSKA, per germline (reference sequence). CDR3 size: 15 residues. Trimming cost V 4 bases and J 3 bases, with 16 bases left between them. The chain's CDR3 is CSAKSSVDSYNEQFF. DNA for the CDR3: TGCAGTGCTAAGTCTAGCGTTGACAGCTACAATGAGCAGTTCTTC.

The chain's CDR3 is CASSFGTYGYTF. DNA of the CDR3: TGTGCCAGCAGCTTCGGGACTTATGGCTACACCTTC. V is TRBV7-2 and J is TRBJ1-2, with D tentatively TRBD1 (5 bases). CDR3 length: 12 amino acids. Germline CDR1 is SGHTA and CDR2 is FQGNSA. Trimming removed 3 bases at V and 5 bases at J, with 7 bases between.

This clonotype appeared many times. The chain recombines TRBV2 with TRBJ2-4; D is unresolved. Germline V CDR1 and CDR2: SNHLY, FYNNEI. Trimming stripped 3 bases from V and 7 bases from J, with 4 bases between. The CDR3 is 11 residues long. CDR3 region: CASSEWNIQYF. CDR3 DNA sequence: TGTGCCAGCAGTGAGTGGAACATTCAGTACTTC.